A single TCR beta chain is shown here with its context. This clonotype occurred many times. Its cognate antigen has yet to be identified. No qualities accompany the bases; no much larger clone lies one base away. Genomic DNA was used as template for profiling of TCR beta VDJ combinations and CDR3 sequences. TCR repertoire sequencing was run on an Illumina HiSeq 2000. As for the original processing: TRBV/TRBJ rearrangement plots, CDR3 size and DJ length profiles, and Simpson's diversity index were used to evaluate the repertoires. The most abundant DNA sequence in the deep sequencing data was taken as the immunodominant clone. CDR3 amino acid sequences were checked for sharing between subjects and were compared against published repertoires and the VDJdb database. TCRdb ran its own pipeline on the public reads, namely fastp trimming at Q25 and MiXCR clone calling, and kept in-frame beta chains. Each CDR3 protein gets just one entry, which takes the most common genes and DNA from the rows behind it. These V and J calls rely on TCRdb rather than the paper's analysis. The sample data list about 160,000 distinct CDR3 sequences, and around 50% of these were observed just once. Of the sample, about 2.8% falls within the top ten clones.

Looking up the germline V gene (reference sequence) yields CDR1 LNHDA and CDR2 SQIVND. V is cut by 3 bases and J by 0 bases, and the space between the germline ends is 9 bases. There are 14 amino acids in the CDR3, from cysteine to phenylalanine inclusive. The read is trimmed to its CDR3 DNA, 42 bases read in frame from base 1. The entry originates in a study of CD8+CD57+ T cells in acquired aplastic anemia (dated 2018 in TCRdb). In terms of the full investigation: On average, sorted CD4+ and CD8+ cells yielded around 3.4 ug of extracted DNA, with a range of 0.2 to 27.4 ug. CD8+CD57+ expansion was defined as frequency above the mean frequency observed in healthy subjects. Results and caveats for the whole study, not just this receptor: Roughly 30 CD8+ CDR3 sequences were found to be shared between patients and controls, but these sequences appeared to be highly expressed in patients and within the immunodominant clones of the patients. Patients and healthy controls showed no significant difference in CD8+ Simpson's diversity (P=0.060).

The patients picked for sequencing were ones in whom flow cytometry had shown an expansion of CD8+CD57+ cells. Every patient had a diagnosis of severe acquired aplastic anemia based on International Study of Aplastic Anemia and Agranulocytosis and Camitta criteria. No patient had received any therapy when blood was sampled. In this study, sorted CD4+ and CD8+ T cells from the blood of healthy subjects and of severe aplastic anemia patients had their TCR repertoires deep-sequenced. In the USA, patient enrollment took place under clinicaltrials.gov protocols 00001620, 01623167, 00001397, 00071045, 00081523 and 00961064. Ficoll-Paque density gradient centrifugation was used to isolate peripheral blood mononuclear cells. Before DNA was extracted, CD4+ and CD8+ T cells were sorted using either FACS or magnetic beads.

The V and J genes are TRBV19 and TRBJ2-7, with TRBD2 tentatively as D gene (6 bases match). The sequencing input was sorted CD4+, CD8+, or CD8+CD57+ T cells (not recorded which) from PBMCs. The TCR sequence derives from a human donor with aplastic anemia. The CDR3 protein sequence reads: CASSIRGTSYEQYF. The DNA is TGTGCCAGTAGTATCCGGGGGACCTCCTACGAGCAGTACTTC.